The entry below gives a single TCR beta chain sequence along with its context. The authors sequenced patients whose flow cytometry had shown CD8+CD57+ cell expansion. Genomic DNA constituted the template upon which TCR beta VDJ and CDR3 profiling was performed. MiXCR, run by TCRdb on the reads, gives a single entry per CDR3 protein. Among around 200,000 distinct CDR3 sequences listed, less than 50% were seen once. These data belong to a study of CD8+CD57+ T cells in acquired aplastic anemia. The germline V gene has CDR1 SGHAT and CDR2 FQNNGV. The CDR3 sequence is 19 residues long. V was clipped by 5 bases and J by 1 base; unmatched bases: 12.

This chain links TRBV11-2 with TRBJ2-7; TRBD2 aligns across 15 bases. This TCR derives from a human donor with aplastic anemia. Sequencing was performed on sorted CD4+, CD8+, or CD8+CD57+ T cells (not recorded which) from PBMCs. CDR3 coding DNA: TGTGCCAGCAGCCAGGCGGGACTAGCGGGAGGCCGGGGGTCCTACGAGCAGTACTTC. This translates into CASSQAGLAGGRGSYEQYF.